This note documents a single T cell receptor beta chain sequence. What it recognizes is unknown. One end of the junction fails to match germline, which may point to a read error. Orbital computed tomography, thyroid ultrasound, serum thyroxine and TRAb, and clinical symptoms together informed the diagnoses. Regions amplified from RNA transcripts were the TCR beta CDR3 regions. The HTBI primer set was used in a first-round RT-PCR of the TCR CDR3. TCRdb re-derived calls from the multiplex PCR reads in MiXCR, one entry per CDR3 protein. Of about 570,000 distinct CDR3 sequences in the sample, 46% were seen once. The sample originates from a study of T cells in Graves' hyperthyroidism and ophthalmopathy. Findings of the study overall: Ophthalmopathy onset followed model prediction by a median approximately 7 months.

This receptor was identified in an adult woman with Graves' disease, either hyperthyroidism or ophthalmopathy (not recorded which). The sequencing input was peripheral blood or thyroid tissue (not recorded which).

CDR3 region: CGSSLGAGSQPQHF. In DNA form, the CDR3 reads TGTGGCAGCAGCTTAGGTGCGGGTTCTCAGCCCCAGCATTTT. This chain joins TRBV7-2 and TRBJ1-5; D uncertain. In germline, CDR1 is SGHTA, CDR2 FQGNSA. The CDR3 has 14 amino acids.